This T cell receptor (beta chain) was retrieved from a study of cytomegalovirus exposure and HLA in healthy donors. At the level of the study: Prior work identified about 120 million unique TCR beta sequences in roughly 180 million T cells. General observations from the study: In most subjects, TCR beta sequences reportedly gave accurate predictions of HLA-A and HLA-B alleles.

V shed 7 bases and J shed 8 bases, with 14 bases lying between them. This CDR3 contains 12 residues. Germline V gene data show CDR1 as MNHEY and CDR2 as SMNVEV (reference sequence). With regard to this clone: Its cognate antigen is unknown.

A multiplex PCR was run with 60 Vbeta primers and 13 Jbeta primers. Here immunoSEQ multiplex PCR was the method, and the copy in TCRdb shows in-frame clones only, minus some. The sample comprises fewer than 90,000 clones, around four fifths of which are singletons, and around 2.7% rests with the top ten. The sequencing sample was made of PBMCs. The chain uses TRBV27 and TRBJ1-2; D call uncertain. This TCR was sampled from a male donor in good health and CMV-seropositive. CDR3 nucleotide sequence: TGTGCCAGCAAGCAGGTCCTGGGCGGCTACACCTTC. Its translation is CASKQVLGGYTF.